This TCR beta chain was recovered during a study of a mutant IDH1 vaccine in newly diagnosed glioma. Overall study: Sex distribution of treated patients was approximately 62% male and 37.5% female; mean age was around 40 years. Before enrollment, patients got radiotherapy alone, temozolomide alone, or mostly the combination. Study-level findings and limits: Pseudoprogression appears to have had no connection to changes in top peripheral T cell clonotypes.

The germline gives CDR1 SQVTM, CDR2 ANQGSEA. The V gene end was trimmed by 6 bases and the J gene end by 0 bases; junction bases not matched to a gene: 7. The CDR3 sequence is 14 residues long. Concerning this clone: The antigen is unknown.

Only in-frame clones appear in the TCRdb table, and some are missing; sequencing was by immunoSEQ multiplex PCR. The table lists tens of thousands of clones, roughly 80% of them singletons. Time point given: baseline, week 1 (first vaccination visit). As to treatment: pre-vaccination baseline after standard-of-care therapy. The TCR was taken from a man between 18 and 35 years old with glioma. The chain links TRBV29-1 to TRBJ1-2; 7 bases fit TRBD1. This specimen was PBMCs, taken from a glioma patient treated with radiotherapy, temozolomide or both. The CDR3, as DNA: TGCAGCGTAAGAACCGGGACAGCTAACTATGGCTACACCTTC. Translation gives CSVRTGTANYGYTF. Filled out from reference TRBV29-1 and TRBJ1-2, the complete variable domain reads SAVISQKPSRDICQRGTSLTIQCQVDSQVTMMFWYRQQPGQSLTLIATANQGSEATYESGFVIDKFPISRPNLTFSTLTVSNMSPEDSSIYLCSVRTGTANYGYTFGSGTRLTVV.